This passage covers 26 T cell receptor beta chains from one sample sequenced in a study of CD8+ T cells in alopecia areata. Treatment described: oral pan-JAK inhibitor, 5-10 mg twice daily. Sequencing used cDNA as its template, made by extracting RNA and reverse transcribing it. The repertoire was sequenced with immunoSEQ multiplex PCR; TCRdb's copy has only in-frame clones and lacks some. This repertoire shows about 300,000 clones, nearly 60% found once; its top ten account for roughly 1.8%. The specimen comprised CD4+ T cells sorted from blood, sampled at week 24, from a patient treated with tofacitinib. The receptors shown here come from a human donor with alopecia areata.

The rearrangement joins TRBV18 to TRBJ2-1; D unclear. The V and J ends lost 8 bases and 2 bases respectively, with 16 bases between them. This CDR3 contains 15 residues. CDR1 KGHSH and CDR2 LQKENI come from the germline V gene. The CDR3 sequence is CASALAEFTYNEQFF. In DNA, the CDR3 is TGTGCCAGCGCACTCGCGGAATTCACCTACAATGAGCAGTTCTTC. The full variable domain, in which reference TRBV18 and TRBJ2-1 provide the parts outside the CDR3, is NAGVMQNPRHLVRRRGQEARLRCSPMKGHSHVYWYRQLPEEGLKFMVYLQKENIIDESGMPKERFSAEFPKEGPSILRIQQVVRGDSAAYFCASALAEFTYNEQFFGPGTRLTVL.

This clone has more than one count but fewer than ten. The chain joins TRBV27 to TRBJ2-7; either TRBD1 or TRBD2 may supply D (5 bases each). This CDR3 has 12 amino acids. Germline V gene lookup returns CDR1 MNHEY and CDR2 SMNVEV (reference sequence). V lost 5 bases and J lost 4, with 9 bases in between. This CDR3 reads CASSPEGYEQYF. As DNA, the CDR3 is TGTGCCAGCAGTCCCGAGGGGTACGAGCAGTACTTC.

The rearrangement joins TRBV7-9 to TRBJ2-5; D not certain. Germline assignment: CDR1 SEHNR and CDR2 FQNEAQ (reference sequence). Trimming took 3 bases from V and 4 from J, leaving 3 bases between them. This CDR3 comprises 11 residues. CDR3 amino acids: CASSFGETQYF. The CDR3 DNA reads as TGTGCCAGCAGCTTCGGAGAGACCCAGTACTTC.

The CDR3 spells CASSVVGAGTGSNEQFF. Here the CDR3 DNA reads TGTGCCAGCAGCGTAGTAGGGGCCGGGACAGGTTCCAATGAGCAGTTCTTC. V gene TRBV9 combines with J gene TRBJ2-1; 8 nucleotides align to TRBD1. Germline V gene sequence: CDR1 SGDLS, CDR2 YYNGEE. The CDR3 spans 17 residues. Trimming at V came to 0 bases and at J to 6 bases, leaving 11 bases not matched to a gene.

The V and J genes are TRBV6-1 and TRBJ1-1; D is ambiguous. Germline V gene lookup returns CDR1 MNHNS and CDR2 SASEGT. The CDR3 runs to 13 residues. Trimming stripped 8 bases from V and 1 base from J, with 11 bases between. DNA of the CDR3: TGTGCCAGCTGGGCAGCACCGAACACTGAAGCTTTCTTT. Protein product: CASWAAPNTEAFF.

The rearrangement links TRBV29-1 to TRBJ2-3, with unresolved D. Germline-derived CDR1 and CDR2 are SQVTM and ANQGSEA. Deletions cut 7 bases from V and 4 bases from J, with 9 bases between. The CDR3 is 11 amino acids. The CDR3 nucleotides are TGCAGCGGGCAGGCTCCAGATACGCAGTATTTT. It yields the protein CSGQAPDTQYF.

In its sample, this clone was seen a few times. The chain employs TRBV10-3 and TRBJ1-5; D is unresolved. The germline gives CDR1 ENHRY, CDR2 SYGVKD. Deletions cut 0 bases from V and 0 bases from J, with 9 bases between. CDR3 length: 16 residues. The CDR3 reads CAISESDSGSNQPQHF. In DNA, the CDR3 is TGTGCCATCAGTGAGTCGGATTCAGGTAGCAATCAGCCCCAGCATTTT.

The rearrangement joins TRBV30 to TRBJ1-2; 7 bases are shared with TRBD1. Germline loops: CDR1 GTSNPN, CDR2 SVGIG (reference sequence). V lost 0 bases, J lost 5 bases, and 12 bases stayed unmatched. The CDR3 extends over 16 amino acids. The CDR3 region is CAWSVQGDRAGYGYTF. DNA for the CDR3: TGTGCCTGGAGTGTACAGGGAGACAGGGCGGGATATGGCTACACCTTC.

The genes are TRBV5-4 and TRBJ2-1; weak D call: TRBD2 (6 bases). The germline V and J ends were trimmed by 6 bases and 5 bases, with 15 bases remaining between them. Germline values: CDR1 SGHNT, CDR2 YYREEE (reference sequence). There are 14 residues in the CDR3. CDR3 region: CASTTTAGNNEQFF. The CDR3 DNA sequence: TGTGCCAGCACCACCACCGCGGGGAACAATGAGCAGTTCTTC.

This chain uses TRBV4-1 with TRBJ1-2; D gene unclear. V was pared by 1 base and J by 8 bases, with 14 bases between. CDR3 length equals 14 residues. The germline gives CDR1 MGHRA, CDR2 YSYEKL. CDR3 DNA: TGCGCCAGCAGCCAAGTGGTCCCTGCCGGAGGCTACACCTTC. Its translation is CASSQVVPAGGYTF.

CDR3 region: CSTLLGRRRPTDTQYF. The CDR3 nucleotides read TGCAGCACGCTACTCGGACGTCGGAGGCCCACAGATACGCAGTATTTT. The V gene is TRBV29-1, the J gene TRBJ2-3, with D perhaps TRBD2 (5 bases). From germline, CDR1 is SQVTM and CDR2 ANQGSEA. CDR3 length equals 16 residues. Trimming took off 8 bases at V and 2 bases at J, with 23 bases between the two ends.

This clone was counted a few times. V usage is TRBV5-1 and J usage is TRBJ2-3; D is perhaps TRBD2 (5 bases). V dropped 2 bases and J dropped 1 base, with 5 bases sitting between them. This CDR3 comprises 13 residues. The germline gives CDR1 SGHRS, CDR2 YFSETQ. The CDR3 sequence is CASSFGGTDTQYF. The CDR3 DNA reads as TGCGCCAGCAGCTTCGGGGGCACAGATACGCAGTATTTT.

CDR3 nucleotides: TGCAGCGTTGCTGGGGACGGGGAGCTGTTTTTT. Residues: CSVAGDGELFF. The rearrangement links TRBV29-1 to TRBJ2-2; no clear D gene. Germline-derived CDR1 and CDR2 are SQVTM and ANQGSEA. Trimming removed 4 bases from V and 7 bases from J, with 7 bases in between. The CDR3 length is 11 residues.

This chain uses TRBV7-8 with TRBJ1-6, with D perhaps TRBD1 (5 bases). This CDR3 region has 17 residues. Trimming cost V 2 bases and J 9 bases, with 20 bases left between them. CDR1 and CDR2 from the germline V gene are SGHVS and FQNEAQ. The CDR3 nucleotides are TGTGCCAGCAGCTTAAAGCTCGCAGCAGGGCTCGGTTCACCCCTCCACTTT. It translates to CASSLKLAAGLGSPLHF.

The count of this clone is one. V usage is TRBV30 and J usage is TRBJ2-7, with D perhaps matching TRBD1 (5 bases). The CDR3 has 14 residues. Between the trimmed V and J ends, which lost 2 bases and 5 bases, there was a span of 16 bases. Germline assignment: CDR1 GTSNPN and CDR2 SVGIG (reference sequence). This chain's CDR3 is CAWSRAGYTHEQYF. The CDR3 DNA reads TGTGCCTGGAGTCGGGCAGGGTACACCCACGAGCAGTACTTC.

This clone was observed a few times. The chain combines TRBV7-2 with TRBJ2-1, with a weak D call TRBD1 (6 bases). The CDR3 runs to 14 residues. Germline loops: CDR1 SGHTA, CDR2 FQGNSA. V was shortened by 2 bases and J by 10 bases, with 15 bases between the two germline ends. CDR3 region: CASSLTTGLDEQFF. The CDR3 nucleotides are TGTGCCAGCAGCTTAACAACAGGGTTAGACGAGCAGTTCTTC.

Concerning this clone itself: The same CDR3 arises from other DNA sequences in this sample as well. The V gene is TRBV7-2, the J gene TRBJ2-5, with D possibly being TRBD1 (6 bases). Germline V lookup: CDR1 SGHTA, CDR2 FQGNSA. Trimming shortened V by 2 bases and J by 2 bases, and 9 bases separated the two germline ends. The CDR3 runs 14 residues. The CDR3 DNA reads TGTGCCAGCAGCTTATTGGGACAACAAGAGACCCAGTACTTC. It yields the protein CASSLLGQQETQYF.

This chain links TRBV29-1 with TRBJ2-5; D might be TRBD1 or TRBD2, each matching 7 bases. V was cut by 4 bases and J by 3 bases, with 12 bases left in between. The germline gives CDR1 SQVTM, CDR2 ANQGSEA. The CDR3 runs to 13 residues. In nucleotides, the CDR3 is TGCAGCGTTGGGCCAGGGGGGGAAGAGACCCAGTACTTC. As protein: CSVGPGGEETQYF.

The V and J genes are TRBV4-3 and TRBJ2-7; D is perhaps TRBD1 or TRBD2 (5 bases each). V lost 1 base and J lost 3, with 16 bases in between. Germline-derived CDR1 and CDR2 are LGHNA and YSLEER. The CDR3 runs to 16 residues. The CDR3 DNA reads TGCGCCAGCAGCCAAGCGGACTCAGGGCCGATCTACGAGCAGTACTTC. This encodes CASSQADSGPIYEQYF.

This sequence joins TRBV11-2 and TRBJ1-2, with 8 bases matching TRBD1. CDR1 and CDR2 from the germline V gene are SGHAT and FQNNGV. Trimming at V came to 4 bases and at J to 8 bases, leaving 6 bases not matched to a gene. The CDR3 length is 13 residues. The CDR3 region has the DNA TGTGCCAGCAGCTCGACAGGGGCCGGAGGCTACACCTTC. As protein: CASSSTGAGGYTF. Together with reference TRBV11-2 and TRBJ1-2, the CDR3 gives the full variable domain: EAGVAQSPRYKIIEKRQSVAFWCNPISGHATLYWYQQILGQGPKLLIQFQNNGVVDDSQLPKDRFSAERLKGVDSTLKIQPAKLEDSAVYLCASSSTGAGGYTFGSGTRLTVV.

This clone was found a few times. Here the CDR3 DNA reads TGTGCCAGCAGCGCGGAGACAGGGATCTACAATGAGCAGTTCTTC. Encoded protein: CASSAETGIYNEQFF. The chain carries TRBV11-1 and TRBJ2-1, with 7 bases that match TRBD1. The ends lost 5 bases at V and 3 bases at J; junction bases unmatched: 7. CDR3 length equals 15 residues. Germline CDR1 is SGHAT and CDR2 is FQDESV (reference sequence).

This chain joins TRBV25-1 and TRBJ1-2, with no clear D. The germline V gene encodes CDR1 MGHDK and CDR2 SYGVNS. This CDR3 comprises 12 residues. V lost 6 bases to trimming and J lost 9 bases, with 14 bases between them. This CDR3 is CASRGAGGRYTF. The CDR3 DNA follows: TGTGCCAGCAGGGGAGCGGGCGGCCGCTACACCTTC.

This clone turned up a few times. The rearrangement links TRBV10-3 to TRBJ2-3; no clear D gene. The CDR3 runs to 16 residues. CDR1 ENHRY and CDR2 SYGVKD come from the germline V gene. Trimming pared 0 bases from V and 0 bases from J, leaving 10 bases between. The CDR3 loop is CAISESKVASTDTQYF. CDR3 DNA: TGTGCCATCAGTGAGTCGAAGGTAGCTAGCACAGATACGCAGTATTTT.

The genes are TRBV6-5 and TRBJ1-2, with 7 bases fitting TRBD1. J gave up 5 bases and V 0 bases, and 6 bases lay outside the gene matches. CDR3 size: 15 residues. Germline lookup yields CDR1 MNHEY and CDR2 SVGAGI. The CDR3 loop reads CASSYSKGAGYGYTF. The CDR3 nucleotides read TGTGCCAGCAGTTACTCGAAGGGGGCTGGGTATGGCTACACCTTC.

The rearrangement links TRBV5-1 to TRBJ2-1; 8 bases match TRBD1. From germline, CDR1 is SGHRS and CDR2 YFSETQ. The CDR3 spans 15 residues. V was clipped by 6 bases and J by 0 bases; unmatched bases: 5. DNA for the CDR3: TGCGCCAGCACCCTGACAGGGGTCTCCTACAATGAGCAGTTCTTC. The encoded protein is CASTLTGVSYNEQFF. The full variable domain, in which reference TRBV5-1 and TRBJ2-1 provide the parts outside the CDR3, is KAGVTQTPRYLIKTRGQQVTLSCSPISGHRSVSWYQQTPGQGLQFLFEYFSETQRNKGNFPGRFSGRQFSNSRSEMNVSTLELGDSALYLCASTLTGVSYNEQFFGPGTRLTVL.

The genes are TRBV6-6 and TRBJ2-7, with a possible D match to TRBD1 (6 bases). The germline gives CDR1 MNHNY, CDR2 SVGAGI (reference sequence). V shed 7 bases and J shed 4 bases, with 14 bases lying between them. This CDR3 is built from 13 residues. The CDR3 nucleotides are TGTGCCAGCAATTCACAGGGTTGGTACGAGCAGTACTTC. Protein product: CASNSQGWYEQYF.